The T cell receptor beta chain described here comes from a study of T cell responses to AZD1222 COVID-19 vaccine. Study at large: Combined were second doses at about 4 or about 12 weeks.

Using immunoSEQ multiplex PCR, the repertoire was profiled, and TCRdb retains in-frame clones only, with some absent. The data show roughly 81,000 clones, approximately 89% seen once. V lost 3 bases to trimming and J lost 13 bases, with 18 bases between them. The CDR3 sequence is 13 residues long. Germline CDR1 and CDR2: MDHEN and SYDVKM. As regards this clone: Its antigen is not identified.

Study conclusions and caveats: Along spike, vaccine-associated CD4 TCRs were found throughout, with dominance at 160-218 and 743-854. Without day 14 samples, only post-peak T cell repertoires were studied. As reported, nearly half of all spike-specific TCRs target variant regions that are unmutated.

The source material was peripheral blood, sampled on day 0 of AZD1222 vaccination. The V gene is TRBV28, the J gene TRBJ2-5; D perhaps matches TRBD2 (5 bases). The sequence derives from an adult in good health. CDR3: CASSFSLAGNRYF. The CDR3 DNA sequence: TGTGCCAGCAGTTTCTCCCTTGCCGGGAATCGGTACTTC. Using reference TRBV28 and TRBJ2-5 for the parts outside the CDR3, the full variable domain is DVKVTQSSRYLVKRTGEKVFLECVQDMDHENMFWYRQDPGLGLRLIYFSYDVKMKEKGDIPEGYSVSREKKERFSLILESASTNQTSMYLCASSFSLAGNRYFGPGTRLLVL.